Here is one T cell receptor (beta chain) with its context. Its target is unknown. The entry originates in a study of post-analysis software for immune sequencing data. On the study more broadly: Clinical courses comprised relapsing-remitting, secondary progressive and progressive-relapsing multiple sclerosis.

Sequencing libraries made from TCR beta cDNA carried unique molecular identifiers. Between about 0.95 and 11 million T cells gave rise to 500,000 to 600,000 cDNA molecules. TCRdb processed the PCR reads anew with MiXCR; each CDR3 protein has one entry. The table has approximately 350,000 distinct CDR3 sequences, roughly 38% seen once; the top ten hold roughly 12%. General study findings and limits: The five TRBV segments detected at higher frequency in patients than in controls included TRBV5-6, TRBV5-1 and TRBV20-1. F measure grouped same-batch samples tightly together.

The CDR3 has 13 residues. With 8 bases clipped from V and 4 bases from J, the junction kept 4 bases outside the gene matches. CDR1 ENHRY and CDR2 SYGVKD come from the germline V gene. Sequencing used blood. The origin of this receptor is a girl aged 10 to 17 with multiple sclerosis. The chain recombines TRBV10-3 with TRBJ2-7; 11 positions agree with TRBD2. CDR3 nucleotide sequence: TGTGCCATCGGGTCTAGCGGGGGGTACGAGCAGTACTTC. Its translation is CAIGSSGGYEQYF.